The rows below give T cell receptor beta chains drawn from one sample of a study of blood T cell repertoires in COVID-19. Generated by immunoSEQ multiplex PCR, the TCRdb table keeps only in-frame clones and is missing some. The sample comprises roughly 350,000 clones, 85% of which are singletons, and roughly 3.7% rests with the top ten. Material for sequencing was peripheral blood. All receptors come from a woman aged 18-35 years with acute or convalescent COVID-19. CDR3s include the opening cysteine and the closing phenylalanine or tryptophan. The D gene is left open where the match is weak. A row's size may be missing; if present it is once, few, many or a size class.

D: NA; V: TRBV19; size: NA; J: TRBJ2-1; DNA: TGTGCCAGTAGTCTCGGACTTTCGGGTCTTAATGAGCAGTTCTTC; CDR3: CASSLGLSGLNEQFF
D: NA; V: TRBV12-5; size: NA; J: TRBJ1-6; DNA: TGTGCTAGTGGACAGGGTGGAATCGATTCACCCCTCCACTTT; CDR3: CASGQGGIDSPLHF
D: NA; V: TRBV4-2; size: NA; J: TRBJ1-1; DNA: TGTGCCAGCAGCCGAAGTGACAGCAAAGCTTTCTTT; CDR3: CASSRSDSKAFF
D: NA; V: TRBV18; size: once; J: TRBJ1-2; DNA: TGTGCCAGCTCACCAAATGGAGAGGCCGTCTATGGCTACACCTTC; CDR3: CASSPNGEAVYGYTF
D: NA; V: TRBV13; size: NA; J: TRBJ2-7; DNA: TGTGCCAGCAGCTTTACAGGGCCCTCCTACGAGCAGTACTTC; CDR3: CASSFTGPSYEQYF
D: NA; V: TRBV13; size: once; J: TRBJ2-1; DNA: TGTGCCAGCCTATCGGGTGATTCCTACAATGAGCAGTTCTTC; CDR3: CASLSGDSYNEQFF
D: NA; V: TRBV18; size: once; J: TRBJ1-5; DNA: TGTGCCAGCTCCCTTACAGAGAGCAATCAGCCCCAGCATTTT; CDR3: CASSLTESNQPQHF
D: NA; V: TRBV1; size: NA; J: TRBJ1-5; DNA: TGCACCAGCAGCCAGGCGAAGACAGGGACCAATCAGCCCCAGCATTTT; CDR3: CTSSQAKTGTNQPQHF
D: NA; V: TRBV9; size: NA; J: TRBJ1-6; DNA: TGTGCCAGCAGCGTAGACGAGGGTATGGGTTCACCCCTCCACTTT; CDR3: CASSVDEGMGSPLHF
D: NA; V: TRBV19; size: NA; J: TRBJ2-2; DNA: TGTGCCAGTAGCGGGACACCTAACACCGGGGAGCTGTTTTTT; CDR3: CASSGTPNTGELFF
D: TRBD2; V: TRBV11-2; size: NA; J: TRBJ2-1; DNA: TGTGCCAGCAGTTCTATATACGGGACTAGCGGATACAATGAGCAGTTCTTC; CDR3: CASSSIYGTSGYNEQFF
D: NA; V: TRBV5-4; size: NA; J: TRBJ1-4; DNA: TGTGCCAGCAGCCTTGCAACTAATGAAAAACTGTTTTTT; CDR3: CASSLATNEKLFF
D: TRBD1; V: TRBV2; size: NA; J: TRBJ1-5; DNA: TGTGCCAGATGGGGACAGGGAAGCAATCAGCCCCAGCATTTT; CDR3: CARWGQGSNQPQHF
D: NA; V: TRBV19; size: few; J: TRBJ2-1; DNA: TGTGCCAGTACCCTGCAGGGTCAATTCAATGAGCAGTTCTTC; CDR3: CASTLQGQFNEQFF
D: TRBD1; V: TRBV7-8; size: NA; J: TRBJ1-4; DNA: TGTGCCAGCCGTCGCAACACAGGGGGCCAAAATGAAAAACTGTTTTTT; CDR3: CASRRNTGGQNEKLFF
D: NA; V: TRBV7-2; size: few; J: TRBJ2-5; DNA: TGTGCCAGCAGTCCGGGGAGGCAAGAGACCCAGTACTTC; CDR3: CASSPGRQETQYF
D: TRBD1; V: TRBV5-4; size: NA; J: TRBJ2-3; DNA: TGTGCCAGCAGCGACAGGGGCACAGATACGCAGTATTTT; CDR3: CASSDRGTDTQYF
D: NA; V: TRBV27; size: few; J: TRBJ2-7; DNA: TGTGCCAGCAGGCAGGACATCTCCTACGAGCAGTACTTC; CDR3: CASRQDISYEQYF
D: TRBD2; V: TRBV3-1/TRBV3-2; size: NA; J: TRBJ2-1; DNA: TGTGCCAGCAGCCTCGCGCGGGGGGGGTCCTACAATGAGCAGTTCTTC; CDR3: CASSLARGGSYNEQFF
D: TRBD1; V: TRBV27; size: NA; J: TRBJ1-5; DNA: TGTGCCAGCAGTCCACTAGCCTGGGACAGGAAGAATCAGCCCCAGCATTTT; CDR3: CASSPLAWDRKNQPQHF
D: NA; V: TRBV25-1; size: NA; J: TRBJ2-3; DNA: TGTGCCAGCAGTGACCATGGAGGCACAGATACGCAGTATTTT; CDR3: CASSDHGGTDTQYF
D: TRBD2; V: TRBV18; size: NA; J: TRBJ2-7; DNA: TGTGCCAGCTCACCTGAGGCTAGCGGCGCGGTGGAGCAGTACTTC; CDR3: CASSPEASGAVEQYF
D: TRBD2; V: TRBV3-1/TRBV3-2; size: NA; J: TRBJ2-1; DNA: TGTGCCAGCAGCCCCTCTTGGGAAGCGGGAGGTAATGAGCAGTTCTTC; CDR3: CASSPSWEAGGNEQFF
D: NA; V: TRBV9; size: few; J: TRBJ1-2; DNA: TGTGCCAGCAGCGTAGACAGGGATGGTGGCTACACCTTC; CDR3: CASSVDRDGGYTF
D: NA; V: TRBV28; size: once; J: TRBJ2-2; DNA: TGTGCCAGCAGTTTGGAGGGAGGGGAGCTGTTTTTT; CDR3: CASSLEGGELFF
D: NA; V: TRBV19; size: NA; J: TRBJ1-6; DNA: TGTGCCAGTACCATGGCGGGACGTAGGTCTTCAGGAGCACCCCTCCACTTT; CDR3: CASTMAGRRSSGAPLHF
D: TRBD1; V: TRBV9; size: NA; J: TRBJ1-6; DNA: TGTGCCAGCAGCCCCTACCGGGACAGGGAAAATTCACCCCTCCACTTT; CDR3: CASSPYRDRENSPLHF
D: NA; V: TRBV9; size: NA; J: TRBJ1-1; DNA: TGTGCCAGCAGCGTCAGGGCAATGAACACTGAAGCTTTCTTT; CDR3: CASSVRAMNTEAFF
D: TRBD1; V: TRBV19; size: NA; J: TRBJ1-6; DNA: TGTGCCAGTAGTATTGGACAGGGGTATTCACCCCTCCACTTT; CDR3: CASSIGQGYSPLHF
D: TRBD2; V: TRBV29-1; size: NA; J: TRBJ2-7; DNA: TGCAGCGTTACTAGCGTGTGGTCCTACGAGCAGTACTTC; CDR3: CSVTSVWSYEQYF
D: NA; V: TRBV6-5; size: NA; J: TRBJ1-2; DNA: TGTGCCAGCAGTTACCGGGACACGCCTAACTATGGCTACACCTTC; CDR3: CASSYRDTPNYGYTF
D: TRBD2; V: TRBV4-1; size: NA; J: TRBJ2-7; DNA: TGCGCCAGCAGCCAAGAGACGGGGGGGGCCTGGTACGAGCAGTACTTC; CDR3: CASSQETGGAWYEQYF
D: NA; V: TRBV29-1; size: NA; J: TRBJ2-3; DNA: TGCAGCGTAAACGGGGAGACAGATACGCAGTATTTT; CDR3: CSVNGETDTQYF
D: TRBD1; V: TRBV5-6; size: NA; J: TRBJ1-1; DNA: TGTGCCAGCAGCTTGGACCCCTCCGAGACAGGGTACCGGTCGCGGGCTTTCTTT; CDR3: CASSLDPSETGYRSRAFF
D: NA; V: TRBV2; size: NA; J: TRBJ2-1; DNA: TGTGCCAGCAGTGTCCGGACTCGGGACAATGAGCAGTTCTTC; CDR3: CASSVRTRDNEQFF
D: NA; V: TRBV28; size: once; J: TRBJ2-5; DNA: TGTGCCAGCAGCCCCTTGAGGACCCAGTACTTC; CDR3: CASSPLRTQYF
D: NA; V: TRBV12-5; size: NA; J: TRBJ1-5; DNA: TGTGCTAGTGGTCCGTCGGGGGGGGTTAGCAATCAGCCCCAGCATTTT; CDR3: CASGPSGGVSNQPQHF
D: NA; V: TRBV25-1; size: NA; J: TRBJ2-1; DNA: TGTGCCAGCAGTGAATCAATGGAGTACAATGAGCAGTTCTTC; CDR3: CASSESMEYNEQFF
D: TRBD1; V: TRBV4-1; size: NA; J: TRBJ1-1; DNA: TGCGCCAGCAGCCAAGAAGGGAGGACAGGCACTGAAGCTTTCTTT; CDR3: CASSQEGRTGTEAFF
D: NA; V: TRBV27; size: NA; J: TRBJ2-7; DNA: TGTGCCAGCAGCAAAGATAAACAGGGATACGAGCAGTACTTC; CDR3: CASSKDKQGYEQYF
D: NA; V: TRBV6-5; size: NA; J: TRBJ1-2; DNA: TGTGCCAGCAGTTCAGGGTTAGGGTTGTATGGCTACACCTTC; CDR3: CASSSGLGLYGYTF
D: TRBD2; V: TRBV19; size: NA; J: TRBJ2-5; DNA: TGTGCCAGTACCCTAGGGGTTGGTAGCGGGAGGGGAGAAGAGACCCAGTACTTC; CDR3: CASTLGVGSGRGEETQYF
D: NA; V: TRBV27; size: NA; J: TRBJ1-5; DNA: TGTGCCAGCAGTCTAAACCTCAATCAGCCCCAGCATTTT; CDR3: CASSLNLNQPQHF
D: NA; V: TRBV18; size: once; J: TRBJ1-4; DNA: TGTGCCAGCTCACGGGAGGATGGGGAAAAACTGTTTTTT; CDR3: CASSREDGEKLFF
D: NA; V: TRBV7-2; size: once; J: TRBJ2-7; DNA: TGTGCCAGCACTCCAGGCCCCTCCTACGAGCAGTACTTC; CDR3: CASTPGPSYEQYF
D: TRBD1; V: TRBV2; size: NA; J: TRBJ2-7; DNA: TGTGCCAGCAGTGAGGGGCAGGGGGCAGTCTACGAGCAGTACTTC; CDR3: CASSEGQGAVYEQYF
D: NA; V: TRBV7-7; size: NA; J: TRBJ2-5; DNA: TGTGCCAGCAGCCAATCCGGACTTCGCCAAGAGACCCAGTACTTC; CDR3: CASSQSGLRQETQYF
D: NA; V: TRBV5-1; size: NA; J: TRBJ2-5; DNA: TGCGCCAGCAGAGACCCTCCGAGGGAGACCCAGTACTTC; CDR3: CASRDPPRETQYF